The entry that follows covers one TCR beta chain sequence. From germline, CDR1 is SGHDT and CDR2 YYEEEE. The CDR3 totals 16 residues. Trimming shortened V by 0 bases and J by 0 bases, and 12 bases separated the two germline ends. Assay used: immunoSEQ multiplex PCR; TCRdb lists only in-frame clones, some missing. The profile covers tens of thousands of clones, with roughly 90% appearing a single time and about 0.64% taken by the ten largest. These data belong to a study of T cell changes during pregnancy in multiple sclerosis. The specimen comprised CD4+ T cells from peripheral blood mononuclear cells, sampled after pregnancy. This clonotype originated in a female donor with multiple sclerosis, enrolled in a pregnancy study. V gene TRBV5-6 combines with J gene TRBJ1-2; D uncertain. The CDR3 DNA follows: TGTGCCAGCAGCTTGGAGGCAGGCTCATCTAACTATGGCTACACCTTC. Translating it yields CASSLEAGSSNYGYTF.